Following are 32 T cell receptor beta chains from one sample sequenced in a study of shared clonotypes between healthy human individuals. Measured with immunoSEQ multiplex PCR; TCRdb has only the in-frame clones, and not every one. The table has 1.4 million to 1.5 million clones, 96% seen once. The sample comprised naive CD4+ T cells sorted from blood. Specified subset: CD45RA+ positively selected. The source of these receptors is a man younger than 40 in good health.

In this sample, this clone turned up once. The chain couples TRBV6-5 to TRBJ1-1; TRBD1 might be the D (6 bases). V lost 2 bases, J lost 0 bases, and 10 bases lay in between. The CDR3 is made up of 15 amino acids. CDR1 and CDR2 from the germline V gene are MNHEY and SVGAGI. The CDR3 DNA reads TGTGCCAGCAGTTACCGACGGGACATGAACACTGAAGCTTTCTTT. It specifies CASSYRRDMNTEAFF.

The rearrangement joins TRBV10-3 to TRBJ1-3; the D gene is possibly TRBD1 (6 bases). V was pared by 10 bases and J by 0 bases, with 25 bases between. The germline V gene has CDR1 ENHRY and CDR2 SYGVKD. The CDR3 spans 18 residues. The chain's CDR3 is CATLGGAGAESSGNTIYF. The CDR3 DNA sequence: TGTGCCACCCTCGGAGGCGCGGGGGCGGAGAGCTCTGGAAACACCATATATTTT.

Regarding this clone: This sample includes further DNA sequences coding for the same CDR3. The chain recombines TRBV10-3 with TRBJ2-7; no clear D. Trimming stripped 4 bases from V and 5 bases from J, with 9 bases between. This CDR3 region has 12 residues. The germline V gene has CDR1 ENHRY and CDR2 SYGVKD. CDR3 coding DNA: TGTGCCATCAGTGTAAAAGGGAACGAGCAGTACTTC. Encoded protein: CAISVKGNEQYF.

The rearrangement links TRBV2 to TRBJ2-1; 12 bases align to TRBD2. V gave up 5 bases and J gave up 10 bases; unmatched junction bases: 3. Germline assignment: CDR1 SNHLY and CDR2 FYNNEI. The CDR3 is 13 amino acids. For the CDR3, the DNA is TGTGCCAGCAGTCCCGGACTAGCGGGAGAGCAGTTCTTC. Translation gives CASSPGLAGEQFF.

The chain carries TRBV7-8 and TRBJ1-3; D not certain. In germline, CDR1 is SGHVS, CDR2 FQNEAQ. The V gene lost 5 bases and the J gene lost 9 bases, with 14 bases spanning the gap. The CDR3 consists of 13 residues. CDR3 DNA sequence: TGTGCCAGCAGCCCCCTCCCCGGTGTCACCATATATTTT. Encoded protein: CASSPLPGVTIYF.

The rearrangement uses TRBV6-5 and TRBJ1-2; D not resolved. CDR3 length equals 15 residues. Germline loops: CDR1 MNHEY, CDR2 SVGAGI. Trimming pared 0 bases from V and 0 bases from J, leaving 8 bases between. The CDR3, as DNA: TGTGCCAGCAGTTACTCCGGGATAACTAACTATGGCTACACCTTC. Its translation is CASSYSGITNYGYTF.

This CDR3 is CAISEGRGTGGWSGNTIYF. The CDR3 nucleotides are TGTGCCATCAGTGAAGGTCGGGGGACAGGGGGATGGTCTGGAAACACCATATATTTT. The V and J genes are TRBV10-3 and TRBJ1-3; 11 positions agree with TRBD1. The V gene end was trimmed by 3 bases and the J gene end by 1 base; junction bases not matched to a gene: 11. Per germline, CDR1 ENHRY and CDR2 SYGVKD. CDR3 size: 19 residues.

V is TRBV10-3 and J is TRBJ1-5; maybe TRBD1 (6 bases). In germline, CDR1 is ENHRY, CDR2 SYGVKD. The CDR3 consists of 16 residues. The V and J ends lost 0 bases and 4 bases respectively, with 13 bases between them. CDR3 loop: CAISESGGTGNQPQHF. CDR3 DNA sequence: TGTGCCATCAGTGAGTCAGGGGGGACGGGGAATCAGCCCCAGCATTTT.

This clone came up once. The rearrangement joins TRBV5-4 to TRBJ2-1, with 9 bases identical to TRBD2. CDR1 and CDR2 (germline): SGHNT, YYREEE (reference sequence). This CDR3 has 18 residues. J gave up 7 bases and V 3 bases, and 17 bases lay outside the gene matches. The CDR3 DNA follows: TGTGCCAGCAGCTCCGGGGGCCTAGCGGGACCAACTTGGAATGAGCAGTTCTTC. Residues: CASSSGGLAGPTWNEQFF.

On this clone itself: Other DNA sequences from this sample encode an identical CDR3 as well. The chain is built from TRBV5-1 and TRBJ1-1; possibly TRBD1 for D (5 bases). Trimming shortened V by 4 bases and J by 3 bases, and 10 bases separated the two germline ends. From germline, CDR1 is SGHRS and CDR2 YFSETQ. CDR3 length: 13 residues. The CDR3 DNA sequence: TGCGCCAGCAGCAGGGGCGGGGACACTGAAGCTTTCTTT. Protein sequence: CASSRGGDTEAFF.

The rearrangement links TRBV28 to TRBJ2-7; 8 nucleotides match TRBD1. J was trimmed by 0 bases and V by 5 bases; bases with no gene match: 9. Germline assignment: CDR1 MDHEN and CDR2 SYDVKM. CDR3 length: 16 residues. CDR3 loop: CASSPRQGLGSYEQYF. Written as DNA, the CDR3 is TGTGCCAGCAGTCCCCGACAGGGGCTAGGCTCCTACGAGCAGTACTTC.

A note on this clone: This specimen includes other DNA sequences encoding the same CDR3. V usage is TRBV5-1 and J usage is TRBJ1-1; no reliable D call. The V gene's germline CDR1 is SGHRS and CDR2 YFSETQ. Between the trimmed V and J ends, which lost 0 bases and 5 bases, there was a span of 5 bases. This CDR3 contains 12 residues. CDR3 nucleotides: TGCGCCAGCAGCTTGGGGCAGACTGAAGCTTTCTTT. Amino acid sequence: CASSLGQTEAFF.

DNA for the CDR3: TGTGCCAGCAGCTTTAAGGGCACCGGGGAGCTGTTTTTT. It yields the protein CASSFKGTGELFF. The V gene is TRBV7-7, the J gene TRBJ2-2; the D is unclear. The CDR3 consists of 13 residues. The V and J ends lost 3 bases and 4 bases respectively, with 6 bases between them. Looked up from germline, CDR1 is SSHAT and CDR2 is FNYEAQ (reference sequence).

Points on this clone: At the DNA level, this CDR3 is encoded by other sequences in the same sample as well. The CDR3 is CASSLAGNEKLFF. The CDR3 nucleotides are TGTGCCAGCAGCTTAGCGGGAAATGAAAAACTGTTTTTT. The V gene is TRBV7-9, the J gene TRBJ1-4; D ambiguous. This CDR3 comprises 13 residues. V lost 0 bases to trimming and J lost 5 bases, with 4 bases between them. Germline V lookup: CDR1 SEHNR, CDR2 FQNEAQ (reference sequence).

The CDR3 spells CASSFSTGYWDEQFF. For the CDR3, the DNA is TGTGCCAGCAGCTTTTCAACAGGGTACTGGGATGAGCAGTTCTTC. The rearrangement joins TRBV5-6 to TRBJ2-1, with TRBD1 as a possible D gene (6 bases). The V gene's germline CDR1 is SGHDT and CDR2 YYEEEE. V lost 2 bases and J lost 8, with 17 bases in between. CDR3 length: 15 residues.

The chain joins TRBV5-1 to TRBJ1-4; 9 bases map to TRBD1. The CDR3 has 15 residues. Germline CDR1 and CDR2: SGHRS and YFSETQ. Trimming removed 4 bases from V and 7 bases from J; junction bases left unmatched: 8. The chain's CDR3 is CASSPQGAGLEKLFF. CDR3 DNA sequence: TGCGCCAGCAGCCCACAGGGGGCTGGGCTTGAAAAACTGTTTTTT. Complete variable domain (other parts from reference TRBV5-1 and TRBJ1-4): KAGVTQTPRYLIKTRGQQVTLSCSPISGHRSVSWYQQTPGQGLQFLFEYFSETQRNKGNFPGRFSGRQFSNSRSEMNVSTLELGDSALYLCASSPQGAGLEKLFFGSGTQLSVL.

The count of this clone is one. This rearrangement joins TRBV7-6 to TRBJ1-4; possible D gene TRBD1, 5 bases. The V and J ends lost 1 base and 15 bases respectively, with 9 bases between them. Germline CDR1 reads SGHVS; CDR2 reads FNYEAQ. CDR3 length: 11 residues. The CDR3 sequence: CASSLGGEVFF. Here the CDR3 DNA reads TGTGCCAGCAGCTTAGGAGGGGAAGTGTTTTTT.

This sequence joins TRBV7-8 and TRBJ2-7; TRBD1 matches 7 bases. CDR3 size: 15 residues. CDR1 and CDR2 from the germline V gene are SGHVS and FQNEAQ. J lost 3 bases, V lost 0 bases, and 5 bases had no gene match. For the CDR3, the DNA is TGTGCCAGCAGCTTAGCGACAGGGACCATCTACGAGCAGTACTTC. Protein product: CASSLATGTIYEQYF.

The chain is built from TRBV5-6 and TRBJ1-1; 11 bases map to TRBD1. The ends lost 2 bases at V and 5 bases at J; junction bases unmatched: 8. Germline V gives CDR1 SGHDT, CDR2 YYEEEE. CDR3 length equals 16 residues. The CDR3 reads CASSFRFGTGGTEAFF. CDR3 coding DNA: TGTGCCAGCAGCTTCAGGTTCGGGACAGGGGGAACTGAAGCTTTCTTT.

The CDR3 is CATSRGGITNEKLFF. DNA for the CDR3: TGTGCCACCAGCAGAGGCGGGATCACTAATGAAAAACTGTTTTTT. This rearrangement joins TRBV15 to TRBJ1-4; D gene uncertain. CDR1 LNHNV and CDR2 YYDKDF come from the germline V gene (reference sequence). The CDR3 length is 15 residues. Between the trimmed V and J ends, which lost 1 base and 2 bases, there was a span of 8 bases.

This chain connects TRBV21-1 to TRBJ2-3; the table gives TRBD1 as D, unverified against the DNA. TRBV21-1 is an annotated pseudogene. This CDR3 is built from 17 residues. CDR3 sequence: CASSKGNGQGSTDTQYF. The CDR3 coding sequence is TGTGCCAGCAGCAAAGGAAATGGACAGGGAAGCACAGATACGCAGTATTTT.

The J gene is TRBJ2-2, the V gene TRBV5-4, with D unresolved. Between the trimmed V and J ends, which lost 1 base and 5 bases, there was a span of 6 bases. CDR1 is SGHNT, CDR2 YYREEE, per germline (reference sequence). The CDR3 has 13 amino acids. The DNA of the CDR3 is TGTGCCAGCAGCTTGTTGGATACCGGGGAGCTGTTTTTT. As protein: CASSLLDTGELFF.

CDR3 residues: CASSGTGAETQYF. CDR3 in DNA: TGCGCCAGCAGTGGGACGGGAGCAGAGACCCAGTACTTC. The J gene is TRBJ2-5, the V gene TRBV10-1; a weak D match, TRBD2 (6 bases). Trimming cost V 4 bases and J 4 bases, with 10 bases left between them. Germline V lookup: CDR1 WNHNN, CDR2 SYGVQD (reference sequence). CDR3 length: 13 residues.

The chain uses TRBV4-3 and TRBJ1-2; maybe TRBD1 (6 bases). There are 16 residues in the CDR3. V lost 4 bases to trimming and J lost 5 bases, with 20 bases between them. Germline CDR1 reads LGHNA; CDR2 reads YSLEER. The CDR3 reads CASSPSGGGNDYGYTF. The CDR3 coding sequence is TGCGCCAGCAGCCCGTCTGGGGGGGGCAATGATTATGGCTACACCTTC.

The V gene is TRBV7-6, the J gene TRBJ1-5; 7 bases map to TRBD1. CDR3 length: 16 amino acids. CDR1 is SGHVS and CDR2 is FNYEAQ in the germline V gene. J lost 2 bases, V lost 1 base, and 5 bases had no gene match. The CDR3 protein is CASSLGTGAGNQPQHF. The CDR3 DNA is TGTGCCAGCAGCTTAGGGACAGGTGCGGGCAATCAGCCCCAGCATTTT.

This chain joins TRBV7-9 and TRBJ2-3; possibly TRBD2 for D (5 bases). Per the germline V gene, CDR1 is SEHNR and CDR2 is FQNEAQ (reference sequence). CDR3 length: 16 amino acids. The V gene lost 1 base and the J gene lost 0 bases, with 11 bases spanning the gap. The CDR3 region is CASSLDLAASTDTQYF. The DNA for the CDR3 is TGTGCCAGCAGCTTAGATCTAGCAGCTAGCACAGATACGCAGTATTTT.

The sample holds one count of this clone. The chain recombines TRBV29-1 with TRBJ2-7, with 8 bases matching TRBD1. V lost 8 bases to trimming and J lost 3 bases; unmatched junction nucleotides: 6. Germline V gene sequence: CDR1 SQVTM, CDR2 ANQGSEA. The CDR3 length is 12 residues. The CDR3 sequence is CSFTGGIYEQYF. The CDR3 DNA is TGCAGCTTTACAGGGGGGATCTACGAGCAGTACTTC.

This chain links TRBV4-3 with TRBJ1-3, with no clear D. The germline V gene has CDR1 LGHNA and CDR2 YSLEER. The V end was cut by 0 bases, the J end by 0 bases, with 15 bases between. The CDR3 is made up of 18 amino acids. The CDR3 DNA follows: TGCGCCAGCAGCCAAGATCTTAGGCTTACGAGCTCTGGAAACACCATATATTTT. Translating gives CASSQDLRLTSSGNTIYF.

This chain uses TRBV11-2 with TRBJ2-1; the D is unclear. The CDR3 is 15 residues long. Trimming pared 0 bases from V and 3 bases from J, leaving 9 bases between. Germline assignment: CDR1 SGHAT and CDR2 FQNNGV. The CDR3 DNA is TGTGCCAGCAGCTTAGAACCTTACTACTACAATGAGCAGTTCTTC. The encoded protein is CASSLEPYYYNEQFF.

The sample holds one count of this clone. The CDR3 is CASSELAGAGEQYF. CDR3 DNA: TGTGCCAGCAGTGAATTAGCGGGAGCGGGGGAGCAGTACTTC. This chain uses TRBV6-1 with TRBJ2-7; 9 nucleotides line up with TRBD2. The length of the CDR3 is 14 residues. The V gene's germline CDR1 is MNHNS and CDR2 SASEGT. V lost 2 bases to trimming and J lost 7 bases; unmatched junction nucleotides: 6.

The chain links TRBV5-1 to TRBJ1-5; a weak D match, TRBD1 (6 bases). Germline V gives CDR1 SGHRS, CDR2 YFSETQ. V dropped 0 bases and J dropped 7 bases, with 11 bases sitting between them. There are 14 residues in the CDR3. CDR3: CASSLVPGGQPQHF. The CDR3 DNA reads TGCGCCAGCAGCTTGGTCCCGGGGGGCCAGCCCCAGCATTTT.

The chain couples TRBV5-5 to TRBJ2-3, with TRBD1 as a possible D gene (6 bases). CDR1 is SGHKS, CDR2 YYEKEE, per germline (reference sequence). Between the trimmed V and J ends, which lost 1 base and 2 bases, there was a span of 14 bases. The CDR3 totals 16 residues. The DNA for the CDR3 is TGTGCCAGCAGCTTGCCCCGGACAGTGGACACAGATACGCAGTATTTT. Translated: CASSLPRTVDTDTQYF.